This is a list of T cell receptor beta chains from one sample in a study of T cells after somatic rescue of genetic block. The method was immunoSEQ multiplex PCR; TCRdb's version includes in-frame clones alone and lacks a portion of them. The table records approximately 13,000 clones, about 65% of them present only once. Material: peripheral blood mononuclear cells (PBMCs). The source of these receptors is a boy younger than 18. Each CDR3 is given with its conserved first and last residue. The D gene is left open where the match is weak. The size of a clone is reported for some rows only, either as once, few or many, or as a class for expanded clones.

CDR3nt: TGTGCCAGCAGCTTTTCCGAAAACGAGCAGTACTTC
CDR3aa: CASSFSENEQYF
abundance: .
j_gene: TRBJ2-7
d_gene: .
v_gene: TRBV7-2

CDR3nt: TGTGGCAGCTCGGGCACGCCCCTCTACGAGCAGTACTTC
CDR3aa: CGSSGTPLYEQYF
abundance: .
j_gene: TRBJ2-7
d_gene: .
v_gene: TRBV28

CDR3nt: TGTGCCAGCAGCTCTACAGGTCCCCACCACGGCACCGGGGAGCTGTTTTTT
CDR3aa: CASSSTGPHHGTGELFF
abundance: .
j_gene: TRBJ2-2
d_gene: .
v_gene: TRBV9

CDR3nt: TGTGCCATCAGTGGATACCTAACGGACAGTACTGAAGCTTTCTTT
CDR3aa: CAISGYLTDSTEAFF
abundance: few
j_gene: TRBJ1-1
d_gene: .
v_gene: TRBV10-3

CDR3nt: TGTGCCACCAGCAGGGACAGGCGGGAGACCCAGTACTTC
CDR3aa: CATSRDRRETQYF
abundance: medium-sized
j_gene: TRBJ2-5
d_gene: TRBD1
v_gene: TRBV15

CDR3nt: TGTGCCAGCAGCTTGCCGGGGGTATGGTACCAAGAGACCCAGTACTTC
CDR3aa: CASSLPGVWYQETQYF
abundance: once
j_gene: TRBJ2-5
d_gene: .
v_gene: TRBV5-5

CDR3nt: TGCGCCAGCAGCCTAGGACAGGTCTATGGCTACACCTTC
CDR3aa: CASSLGQVYGYTF
abundance: .
j_gene: TRBJ1-2
d_gene: TRBD1
v_gene: TRBV5-1

CDR3nt: TGCGCCAGCAGCCAAGAGGAACCCCGCGGTCGGAGTCAGCCCCAGCATTTT
CDR3aa: CASSQEEPRGRSQPQHF
abundance: .
j_gene: TRBJ1-5
d_gene: .
v_gene: TRBV4-1

CDR3nt: TGCGCCAGCAGCTTGGTGGGGGTCTCTGGAAACACCATATATTTT
CDR3aa: CASSLVGVSGNTIYF
abundance: .
j_gene: TRBJ1-3
d_gene: .
v_gene: TRBV5-1

CDR3nt: TGTGCCAGCAGTGAAGCGCTTCCGGGACAGGGCTCACCCCTCCACTTT
CDR3aa: CASSEALPGQGSPLHF
abundance: few
j_gene: TRBJ1-6
d_gene: TRBD1
v_gene: TRBV2

CDR3nt: TGTGCCAGCAGCCGCCTTCGGACTGAAGCTTTCTTT
CDR3aa: CASSRLRTEAFF
abundance: .
j_gene: TRBJ1-1
d_gene: .
v_gene: TRBV2

CDR3nt: TGTGCCAGCTCATTACAGGGAGGAAGCTACGAGCAGTACTTC
CDR3aa: CASSLQGGSYEQYF
abundance: .
j_gene: TRBJ2-7
d_gene: .
v_gene: TRBV18

CDR3nt: TGTGCCAGCAAACAGGGAGGAACTAATGAAAAACTGTTTTTT
CDR3aa: CASKQGGTNEKLFF
abundance: .
j_gene: TRBJ1-4
d_gene: .
v_gene: TRBV28

CDR3nt: TGTGCCAGTAGTATACCCTGGAGGGCTGGAACTGAAGCTTTCTTT
CDR3aa: CASSIPWRAGTEAFF
abundance: .
j_gene: TRBJ1-1
d_gene: .
v_gene: TRBV19

CDR3nt: TGTGCCATCAGTGAGTTCGGACAGGGCCGGGATGGCTACACCTTC
CDR3aa: CAISEFGQGRDGYTF
abundance: .
j_gene: TRBJ1-2
d_gene: TRBD1
v_gene: TRBV10-3

CDR3nt: TGTGCCAGCAGTTTTTGGGACCTGAGGAACAATGAGCAGTTCTTC
CDR3aa: CASSFWDLRNNEQFF
abundance: .
j_gene: TRBJ2-1
d_gene: .
v_gene: TRBV27

CDR3nt: TGCGCCAGCAGCTTGCGACCTAGCGGCTACGAGCAGTACTTC
CDR3aa: CASSLRPSGYEQYF
abundance: .
j_gene: TRBJ2-7
d_gene: TRBD2
v_gene: TRBV5-1

CDR3nt: TGTGCCAGCAGTTTAACGAGCACCGGGGAGCTGTTTTTT
CDR3aa: CASSLTSTGELFF
abundance: medium-sized
j_gene: TRBJ2-2
d_gene: .
v_gene: TRBV28

CDR3nt: TGTGCCACCCGGCTAGGAGCGGGAGACACAGATACGCAGTATTTT
CDR3aa: CATRLGAGDTDTQYF
abundance: .
j_gene: TRBJ2-3
d_gene: TRBD2
v_gene: TRBV10-3

CDR3nt: TGCGCCAGCAGCCCCGGGACCTTTACTACCACAGATACGCAGTATTTT
CDR3aa: CASSPGTFTTTDTQYF
abundance: .
j_gene: TRBJ2-3
d_gene: .
v_gene: TRBV5-1

CDR3nt: TGTGCCAGCAGGAGGGACACTCTTAGGGATGGCTACACCTTC
CDR3aa: CASRRDTLRDGYTF
abundance: .
j_gene: TRBJ1-2
d_gene: .
v_gene: TRBV6-1

CDR3nt: TGTGCCAGCAGTTTATGGAGAAATGAGCAGTACTTC
CDR3aa: CASSLWRNEQYF
abundance: medium-sized
j_gene: TRBJ2-7
d_gene: .
v_gene: TRBV28

CDR3nt: TGTGCCAGCAGCTCGGAGAACTCTGGGGCCAACGTCCTGACTTTC
CDR3aa: CASSSENSGANVLTF
abundance: .
j_gene: TRBJ2-6
d_gene: .
v_gene: TRBV7-6

CDR3nt: TGTGCCAGCAGCTTGGCCCTGGACTACGTGGTTGAGCAGTTCTTC
CDR3aa: CASSLALDYVVEQFF
abundance: .
j_gene: TRBJ2-1
d_gene: .
v_gene: TRBV5-4

CDR3nt: TGTGCCATCAGTGACGGACGGACAGGGAGGGGGGATAGAGGCTACACCTTC
CDR3aa: CAISDGRTGRGDRGYTF
abundance: .
j_gene: TRBJ1-2
d_gene: TRBD1
v_gene: TRBV10-3

CDR3nt: TGTGCCAGCAGTGTTCATAGCGGGGGGCTCTACAATGAGCAGTTCTTC
CDR3aa: CASSVHSGGLYNEQFF
abundance: medium-sized
j_gene: TRBJ2-1
d_gene: TRBD2
v_gene: TRBV6-1

CDR3nt: TGTGCCAGCAGCTCCCCGGGGTATACGCAGTATTTT
CDR3aa: CASSSPGYTQYF
abundance: .
j_gene: TRBJ2-3
d_gene: .
v_gene: TRBV7-6

CDR3nt: TGTGCCATCAGTGACAGACAGAACTATGGCTACACCTTC
CDR3aa: CAISDRQNYGYTF
abundance: .
j_gene: TRBJ1-2
d_gene: .
v_gene: TRBV10-3

CDR3nt: TGTGCCAGCTCACGGACGACAGGGCGGACAGATACGCAGTATTTT
CDR3aa: CASSRTTGRTDTQYF
abundance: .
j_gene: TRBJ2-3
d_gene: TRBD1
v_gene: TRBV18

CDR3nt: TGTGCCAGCAGTTTTTTCGGTGCCTCTGGGGCCAACGTCCTGACTTTC
CDR3aa: CASSFFGASGANVLTF
abundance: .
j_gene: TRBJ2-6
d_gene: .
v_gene: TRBV28

CDR3nt: TGTGCCAGCAGCCAACCTCGAGGGAGCTCTGGGGCCAACGTCCTGACTTTC
CDR3aa: CASSQPRGSSGANVLTF
abundance: .
j_gene: TRBJ2-6
d_gene: .
v_gene: TRBV14

CDR3nt: TGTGCCAGCAGCTTGCGAACAGGGAACAATCAGCCCCAGCATTTT
CDR3aa: CASSLRTGNNQPQHF
abundance: .
j_gene: TRBJ1-5
d_gene: .
v_gene: TRBV5-6

CDR3nt: TGTGCCATCAGTGAGTTGAACAATGAGCAGTTCTTC
CDR3aa: CAISELNNEQFF
abundance: medium-sized
j_gene: TRBJ2-1
d_gene: .
v_gene: TRBV10-3

CDR3nt: TGTGCCAGCAGTTGGGACAGGGGAGCTGATACGCAGTATTTT
CDR3aa: CASSWDRGADTQYF
abundance: .
j_gene: TRBJ2-3
d_gene: TRBD1
v_gene: TRBV6-1

CDR3nt: TGTGCCAGTAGTATAACAGGGGATAGCAATCAGCCCCAGCATTTT
CDR3aa: CASSITGDSNQPQHF
abundance: .
j_gene: TRBJ1-5
d_gene: TRBD1
v_gene: TRBV19

CDR3nt: TGTGCCAGCAGCCATCCGGGCGGCTCTGGAAACACCATATATTTT
CDR3aa: CASSHPGGSGNTIYF
abundance: .
j_gene: TRBJ1-3
d_gene: .
v_gene: TRBV11-2

CDR3nt: TGTGCCAGTAGTATCCCACTCGGACACCCAACCGGGGAGCTGTTTTTT
CDR3aa: CASSIPLGHPTGELFF
abundance: .
j_gene: TRBJ2-2
d_gene: .
v_gene: TRBV19

CDR3nt: TGTGCCAGACAGACAGGGGGCATGAACACTGAAGCTTTCTTT
CDR3aa: CARQTGGMNTEAFF
abundance: few
j_gene: TRBJ1-1
d_gene: TRBD1
v_gene: TRBV2

CDR3nt: TGTGCCAGCAGTTTAGTTAGCGGGGGATCGGATACGCAGTATTTT
CDR3aa: CASSLVSGGSDTQYF
abundance: few
j_gene: TRBJ2-3
d_gene: TRBD2
v_gene: TRBV5-6

CDR3nt: TGTGCCAGCAGCGCCAGAGGGGGCAGGACGGGAGAAGCTTTCTTT
CDR3aa: CASSARGGRTGEAFF
abundance: few
j_gene: TRBJ1-1
d_gene: TRBD1
v_gene: TRBV9